This record covers a single T cell receptor (beta chain). The data are from a study of blood T cell repertoires in COVID-19. Germline CDR1 is SGDLS and CDR2 is YYNGEE. The CDR3 consists of 15 residues. V was cut by 3 bases and J by 6 bases, with 17 bases left in between. Profiled with immunoSEQ multiplex PCR; TCRdb holds only in-frame clones, not every one. The table records approximately 270,000 clones, around 89% of them present only once. V is TRBV9 and J is TRBJ2-3, with TRBD1 as a possible D gene (5 bases). This receptor was obtained from a woman aged 25 to 45 with COVID-19, enrolled during active disease. Sequenced input: peripheral blood. The CDR3 reads CASSARTTPVDTQYF. DNA for the CDR3: TGTGCCAGCAGCGCGAGGACAACACCGGTGGATACGCAGTATTTT.